This T cell receptor beta chain stems from a study of radiotherapy plus CTLA-4 blockade in lung cancer. Across the study: In approximately 17% of patients, objective responses were seen; approximately 34% had disease control.

Sequencing was performed with immunoSEQ multiplex PCR; in TCRdb, only in-frame clones are kept and a portion is missing. The sample consists of 80,000 to 95,000 clones, around 83% of them appearing once. Source: peripheral blood, taken from a patient treated with radiotherapy plus ipilimumab. This clonotype was sampled from a human donor with non-small cell lung cancer who had stable disease on radiotherapy plus ipilimumab.

The CDR3 reads CASTSGGQGISEAFF. The CDR3 DNA is TGTGCCAGCACCTCCGGGGGACAGGGAATCTCTGAAGCTTTCTTT. The chain carries TRBV28 and TRBJ1-1; 9 bases line up with TRBD1. The CDR3 spans 15 residues. Per germline, CDR1 MDHEN and CDR2 SYDVKM. Trimming cost V 7 bases and J 6 bases; bases outside gene matches: 12.